Listed below are T cell receptor beta chains from one sample, sequenced in a study of T cell repertoires in cytomegalovirus infection. These receptors are not linked to any known antigen. TCRdb used MiXCR to reprocess the reads, holding one entry per CDR3 protein. In the table there are some 920,000 distinct CDR3 sequences, around 32% of which are singletons. The input for sequencing was cultured CD8+ T cells from PBMCs, taken from culture after CMV antigen stimulation. The receptors shown here come from a human donor in good health (CMV status not recorded). Some clones in this sample may be carry-over from other donors' samples. The CDR3 runs from the conserved cysteine through the conserved F or W. The D gene is left open where the match is weak. For some rows the clone size is stated as once, few or many, or as a class when expanded; others skip it.

clone size	D gene	V gene	J gene	CDR3 DNA	CDR3 protein
.	TRBD1	TRBV27	TRBJ1-5	TGTGCCAGCAGTTTATCGGGGACAGGGCCCAATCAGCCCCAGCATTTT	CASSLSGTGPNQPQHF
many	.	TRBV7-6	TRBJ2-1	TGTGCTAGCAGCCCTAACGGGAATGAGCAGTTCTTC	CASSPNGNEQFF
.	.	TRBV4-1	TRBJ2-1	TGCGCCAGCATGAGGACCTTAGATGAGCAGTTCTTC	CASMRTLDEQFF
.	.	TRBV6-1	TRBJ2-1	TGTGCCAGCAGTGAAGCGCGGCAGGTGGGCGCCTACAATGAGCAGTTCTTC	CASSEARQVGAYNEQFF
few	.	TRBV6-2/TRBV6-3	TRBJ1-5	TGTGCCAGCAGTTACGGTAGGAGGATTCATAATCAGCCCCAGCATTTT	CASSYGRRIHNQPQHF
.	.	TRBV20-1	TRBJ2-1	TGCAGTGCTAGAGATGTGGGGGCATGGGATGAGCAGTTCTTC	CSARDVGAWDEQFF
few	.	TRBV27	TRBJ2-3	TGTGCCAGCAGTCTGCCGGGGGCGAGGCAGTATTTT	CASSLPGARQYF
.	TRBD1	TRBV20-1	TRBJ1-5	TGCAGTGCTAGAGATCGACAGGGTGTCAATCAGCCCCAGCATTTT	CSARDRQGVNQPQHF
once	.	TRBV3-1	TRBJ1-1	TGCGCCAGCAGCCAAGATGCCTGGGGTCAAAACACTGAAGCTTTCTTT	CASSQDAWGQNTEAFF
few	.	TRBV6-1	TRBJ2-7	TGTGCCAGCAGTTCCCTGGAAGCGGGCTACGAGCAGTACTTC	CASSSLEAGYEQYF